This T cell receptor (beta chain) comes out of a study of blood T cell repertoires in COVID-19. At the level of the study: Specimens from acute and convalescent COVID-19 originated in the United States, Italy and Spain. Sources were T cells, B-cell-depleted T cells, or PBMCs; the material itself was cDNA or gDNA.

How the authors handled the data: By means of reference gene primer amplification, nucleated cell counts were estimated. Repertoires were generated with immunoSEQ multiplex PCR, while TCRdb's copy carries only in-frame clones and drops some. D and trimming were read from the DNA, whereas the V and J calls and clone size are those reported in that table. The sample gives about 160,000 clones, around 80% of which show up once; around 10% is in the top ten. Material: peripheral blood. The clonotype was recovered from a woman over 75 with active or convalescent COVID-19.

The CDR3 protein is CASSLRQGAQPQHF. CDR3 bases: TGTGCCAGCAGCTTGAGACAGGGGGCCCAGCCCCAGCATTTT. This chain connects TRBV7-2 to TRBJ1-5, with 10 bases identical to TRBD1. The germline V gene has CDR1 SGHTA and CDR2 FQGNSA. J lost 7 bases, V lost 3 bases, and 3 bases had no gene match. The CDR3 has 14 residues.